These T cell receptor beta chains were read from a single sample in a study of T cells in localized non-small cell lung cancer. The assay was immunoSEQ multiplex PCR, and TCRdb's table has in-frame clones only and misses some. This sample has 31,000 or so clones, with over 75% found just once. The material sequenced was peripheral blood mononuclear cells, taken before any cancer treatment. The origin of the receptors is a woman aged 40-69 years with stage III lung adenocarcinoma. Both conserved end residues are part of each CDR3. Each record gives: CDR3 protein, CDR3 DNA, clone size, V gene, J gene, D gene. D genes are given only for firm matches. Some rows mark clone size as missing; the rest say once, few, many or name a class of expanded clone.

cdr3_aa: CASSHPRRILAKNIQYF
cdr3_nt: TGTGCCAGCAGCCATCCCCGACGAATCCTGGCCAAAAACATTCAGTACTTC
clone_size: -
v_call: TRBV7-8
j_call: TRBJ2-4
d_call: -

cdr3_aa: CASSLKDWTGGGTEAFF
cdr3_nt: TGTGCCAGCAGTTTAAAGGATTGGACAGGGGGCGGCACTGAAGCTTTCTTT
clone_size: -
v_call: TRBV27
j_call: TRBJ1-1
d_call: TRBD1

cdr3_aa: CASSLAWDPGELFF
cdr3_nt: TGTGCCAGCAGCTTAGCGTGGGACCCCGGGGAGCTGTTTTTT
clone_size: -
v_call: TRBV11-2
j_call: TRBJ2-2
d_call: -

cdr3_aa: CASSSAEQYF
cdr3_nt: TGTGCCAGCAGTTCGGCCGAGCAGTACTTC
clone_size: -
v_call: TRBV27
j_call: TRBJ2-7
d_call: -

cdr3_aa: CSVDHGGATPDTQYF
cdr3_nt: TGCAGCGTTGACCACGGGGGGGCAACCCCAGATACGCAGTATTTT
clone_size: -
v_call: TRBV29-1
j_call: TRBJ2-3
d_call: TRBD2

cdr3_aa: CASSLEELGVETEQFF
cdr3_nt: TGCGCCAGCAGCTTGGAAGAACTAGGGGTGGAGACGGAGCAGTTCTTC
clone_size: -
v_call: TRBV5-1
j_call: TRBJ2-1
d_call: -

cdr3_aa: CAGHLTGFSQETQYF
cdr3_nt: TGCGCCGGACATTTGACAGGGTTCAGCCAAGAGACCCAGTACTTC
clone_size: -
v_call: TRBV23-1
j_call: TRBJ2-5
d_call: TRBD1

cdr3_aa: CASGRIGEQFF
cdr3_nt: TGTGCCAGCGGGAGAATCGGTGAGCAGTTCTTC
clone_size: -
v_call: TRBV19
j_call: TRBJ2-1
d_call: -

cdr3_aa: CASGQGGNYGYTF
cdr3_nt: TGCGCCAGTGGACAGGGAGGCAACTATGGCTACACCTTC
clone_size: -
v_call: TRBV5-1
j_call: TRBJ1-2
d_call: TRBD1

cdr3_aa: CASSLSRTGRGDGYTF
cdr3_nt: TGTGCCAGCAGTTTATCCAGGACAGGGAGGGGTGATGGCTACACCTTC
clone_size: once
v_call: TRBV27
j_call: TRBJ1-2
d_call: TRBD1

cdr3_aa: CASSPREQPQHF
cdr3_nt: TGTGCCAGCAGCCCCCGTGAACAGCCCCAGCATTTT
clone_size: once
v_call: TRBV6-5
j_call: TRBJ1-5
d_call: -

cdr3_aa: CASSLEWSASTDTQYF
cdr3_nt: TGCGCCAGCAGCTTGGAATGGAGTGCTAGCACAGATACGCAGTATTTT
clone_size: -
v_call: TRBV5-1
j_call: TRBJ2-3
d_call: -

cdr3_aa: CASSAPGVIRGTQYF
cdr3_nt: TGTGCCAGCAGCGCGCCGGGAGTCATAAGGGGTACGCAGTATTTT
clone_size: -
v_call: TRBV7-2
j_call: TRBJ2-3
d_call: -

cdr3_aa: CASSLTGTGNTIYF
cdr3_nt: TGTGCCAGCAGCTTGACAGGGACTGGAAACACCATATATTTT
clone_size: -
v_call: TRBV7-2
j_call: TRBJ1-3
d_call: TRBD1

cdr3_aa: CASSLGTGQATQYF
cdr3_nt: TGCGCCAGCAGCTTGGGGACAGGGCAGGCTACGCAGTATTTT
clone_size: -
v_call: TRBV5-1
j_call: TRBJ2-3
d_call: TRBD1

cdr3_aa: CAWSPTGGQPQHF
cdr3_nt: TGTGCCTGGAGTCCGACCGGGGGTCAGCCCCAGCATTTT
clone_size: -
v_call: TRBV30
j_call: TRBJ1-5
d_call: -